Listed below are T cell receptor beta chains from one sample, sequenced in a study of shared T cell receptors in the human thymus. Sequenced by immunoSEQ multiplex PCR; TCRdb stores in-frame clones only, minus some. The repertoire holds more than 550,000 clones, with 70% to 90% as singletons. These same records also appear under a second study, on human thymus T cells.

Sequencing was performed on thymocytes. The receptor source for this set is a girl under three years old with a congenital heart defect. Both conserved end residues are part of each CDR3. The D gene is left open where the match is weak. Size is omitted from some rows. Given values are once, few, many or a class for expanded clones.

>-|TRBJ1-5|-|TRBV7-8
CASSLVEDSNQPQHF
TGTGCCAGCAGCTTAGTTGAGGATAGCAATCAGCCCCAGCATTTT
>-|TRBJ1-1|-|TRBV4-1
CASSQDRNTEAFF
TGCGCCAGCAGCCAAGACAGGAACACTGAAGCTTTCTTT
>-|TRBJ1-4|-|TRBV5-6
CASSLGDGRKKLFF
TGTGCCAGCAGCTTGGGGGACGGGAGGAAAAAACTGTTTTTT
>-|TRBJ2-5|TRBD2|TRBV5-1
CASTYSGGTKTQYF
TGCGCCAGCACCTATAGCGGGGGGACGAAGACCCAGTACTTC
>once|TRBJ2-1|TRBD1|TRBV27
CASSWAGQGAVEQFF
TGTGCCAGCAGTTGGGCGGGACAGGGGGCGGTTGAGCAGTTCTTC
>-|TRBJ1-4|-|TRBV7-2
CASSPRGGRSQANEKLFF
TGTGCCAGCAGCCCAAGGGGGGGAAGATCCCAAGCTAATGAAAAACTGTTTTTT
>-|TRBJ1-2|-|TRBV25-1
CASSEFIVSQAAGYGYTF
TGTGCCAGCAGTGAATTTATAGTTTCACAGGCGGCTGGCTATGGCTACACCTTC
>few|TRBJ2-5|TRBD2|TRBV4-1
CASSCLAGGVEETQYF
TGCGCCAGCAGCTGTCTAGCGGGGGGGGTGGAAGAGACCCAGTACTTC
>-|TRBJ2-7|TRBD1|TRBV5-6
CASSSSPGQGAEGYEQYF
TGTGCCAGCAGCTCAAGCCCGGGACAGGGGGCGGAGGGCTACGAGCAGTACTTC
>-|TRBJ1-2|-|TRBV5-6
CASSLLVQDTLMNYGYTF
TGTGCCAGCAGCTTGTTAGTACAGGATACATTGATGAACTATGGCTACACCTTC
>-|TRBJ1-2|TRBD1|TRBV10-3
CAISGLGQGTYGYTF
TGTGCCATCAGTGGGTTGGGACAGGGAACCTATGGCTACACCTTC
>-|TRBJ2-4|TRBD1|TRBV15
CATSRVQGEAKNIQYF
TGTGCCACCAGCAGAGTGCAGGGGGAGGCCAAAAACATTCAGTACTTC
>-|TRBJ2-7|-|TRBV5-4
CASSSNPGHLFYEQYF
TGTGCCAGCAGCTCGAATCCGGGACACCTCTTTTACGAGCAGTACTTC
>-|TRBJ1-5|-|TRBV7-9
CASSLDAEARGNQPQHF
TGTGCCAGCAGCTTAGATGCCGAGGCGCGGGGCAATCAGCCCCAGCATTTT
>-|TRBJ2-3|-|TRBV29-1
CSVVRESTDTQYF
TGCAGCGTTGTTCGGGAAAGCACAGATACGCAGTATTTT
>-|TRBJ1-1|TRBD1|TRBV6-1
CASSVPGTGPNTEAFF
TGTGCCAGCAGTGTTCCCGGGACAGGCCCGAACACTGAAGCTTTCTTT
>-|TRBJ1-2|-|TRBV12-5
CASGLTPDRAGYGYTF
TGTGCTAGTGGTTTGACCCCGGACCGGGCGGGCTATGGCTACACCTTC
>once|TRBJ1-5|TRBD1|TRBV5-4
CASSSGTGSCNQPQHF
TGTGCCAGCAGCTCCGGGACAGGGAGTTGCAATCAGCCCCAGCATTTT
>-|TRBJ2-6|-|TRBV2
CAGGYGANVLTF
TGTGCCGGGGGGTATGGGGCCAACGTCCTGACTTTC
>-|TRBJ1-2|TRBD1|TRBV4-2
CASSHHPKTGNYGYTF
TGTGCCAGCAGCCACCACCCAAAGACAGGGAACTATGGCTACACCTTC
>-|TRBJ2-1|-|TRBV25-1
CASSRAPPYNEQFF
TGTGCCAGCAGCCGAGCGCCTCCCTACAATGAGCAGTTCTTC
>-|TRBJ1-2|TRBD1|TRBV6-1
CASSERSGTVALRDYGYTF
TGTGCCAGCAGTGAAAGGAGTGGGACAGTGGCTCTTCGGGACTATGGCTACACCTTC
>once|TRBJ1-1|TRBD1|TRBV28
CASPKTGTGEGDTEAFF
TGTGCCAGCCCTAAAACCGGGACAGGGGAGGGGGACACTGAAGCTTTCTTT
>-|TRBJ1-2|-|TRBV9
CASSAPRSGNLGYGYTF
TGTGCCAGCAGCGCCCCGCGATCAGGGAACCTGGGGTATGGCTACACCTTC